The sequence of this TCR beta chain was determined in a study of T cells after yellow fever vaccination. V gave up 3 bases and J gave up 15 bases, with 12 bases separating them. There are 11 residues in the CDR3. Germline V gene sequence: CDR1 SNHLY, CDR2 FYNNEI. A universal primer site and UMIs were added as TCR cDNA was made by 5'RACE template switching. TCRdb processed the 5' RACE reads anew with MiXCR; each CDR3 protein has one entry. The sample comprises over 300,000 distinct CDR3 sequences, over 4% of which are singletons, and approximately 25% rests with the top ten. This specimen consisted of PBMCs, obtained 5 days after the yellow fever booster vaccination. The chain uses TRBV2 and TRBJ2-1; D not certain. This clonotype was sampled from a young man who received the YFV17D yellow fever vaccine. As DNA, the CDR3 is TGTGCCAGCAGTGAGGCAGGTGCGCCGTTCTTC. Its protein product is CASSEAGAPFF.